This TCR beta chain appears in the sequencing data of a study of shared clonotypes between healthy human individuals. Study details: Plates per donor: three CD4 naive, three CD4 memory, two CD8 naive, one CD8 memory.

Germline V CDR1 and CDR2: LNHDA, SQIVND (reference sequence). The V gene lost 5 bases and the J gene lost 3 bases, with 11 bases spanning the gap. This CDR3 spans 14 amino acids. Assay used: immunoSEQ multiplex PCR; TCRdb lists only in-frame clones, some missing. The table has about 650,000 clones, roughly 96% seen once. It was CD45RO-negative cells, positively selected for CCR7, that made up naive CD8 cells, with terminally differentiated effector memory CD45RA+ cells excluded. The sequence came from a woman in her thirties in good health. The specimen was naive CD8+ T cells sorted from blood. V is TRBV19 and J is TRBJ1-5, with D perhaps TRBD1 (5 bases). Written as DNA, the CDR3 is TGTGCCAGTAGTGTCCGGGACTACAATCAGCCCCAGCATTTT. This sequence encodes CASSVRDYNQPQHF.